The clone carrying this T cell receptor (beta chain) was counted only a few times. Sample-barcoded 5' priming and a J-beta primer mix drove a second PCR of about 7 to 12 cycles. One entry per CDR3 protein results from TCRdb running MiXCR on the 5' RACE reads. The sample records hundreds of thousands of distinct CDR3 sequences, roughly 50% being singletons. This sample is drawn from a study of blood T cells in healthy people across ages. The CDR3 is 16 residues long. Germline-derived CDR1 and CDR2 are SNHLY and FYNNEI. After removal of 4 bases from V and 5 bases from J, the junction contained 9 bases not matched to a gene.

Sequences were obtained from blood. This chain joins TRBV2 and TRBJ2-5; TRBD2 matches at 11 bases. The receptor was derived from a middle-aged man in good health. The DNA for the CDR3 is TGTGCCAGCAGTGTGGGTAGCGGGGGGGCGTCGGAGACCCAGTACTTC. Its translation is CASSVGSGGASETQYF.